This T cell receptor beta chain was sequenced during a study of CD8 T cells in ankylosing spondylitis. Study results and limitations: Peripheral blood held disease-linked clones only at relatively low frequency, and these were CD8+. Seemingly characteristic of ankylosing spondylitis blood was a TCR beta motif consisting of about 8 highly homologous variants. In ankylosing spondylitis patients, matched synovial fluid reportedly showed significant enrichment of disease-linked clones. Past research had described some motif variants in reactive arthritis synovial fluid and blood.

Looked up from germline, CDR1 is SGHRS and CDR2 is YFSETQ. The V and J ends lost 4 bases and 2 bases respectively, with 15 bases between them. This CDR3 comprises 15 residues. Construction of TCR beta libraries was performed using quantitative 5'-RACE with molecular barcodes. TCRdb reanalysed the 5' RACE reads using MiXCR and keeps one entry per CDR3 protein. The sample records over 450,000 distinct CDR3 sequences, roughly 13% being singletons. With respect to this clonotype: The antigen remains undetermined.

The source material was blood, either unsorted or a sorted T cell fraction (not recorded which). This chain connects TRBV5-1 to TRBJ2-5; tentatively, D is TRBD1 (5 bases). The TCR was taken from a male donor with ankylosing spondylitis. The CDR3 DNA reads as TGCGCCAGCAGCCCCACGGGCAGGGCGCAAGAGACCCAGTACTTC. Encoded protein: CASSPTGRAQETQYF.